The clone carrying this T cell receptor beta chain came up a few times. A single record per CDR3 protein comes from TCRdb applying MiXCR to the reads. The table has approximately 90,000 distinct CDR3 sequences, around a third seen once. Germline CDR1 is LGHDT and CDR2 is YNNKEL (reference sequence). The V gene lost 0 bases and the J gene lost 4 bases, with 6 bases spanning the gap. The CDR3 is 13 residues long. This entry is derived from a study of type 1 regulatory T cells. Study information: T-allo10 is a Tr1-enriched, alloantigen-specific CD4 T cell product made in vitro.

This clonotype was sampled from a human donor in good health. The sample comprised CD4+ T cells, either the whole sample or a sorted fraction (not recorded which). V gene TRBV3-1 combines with J gene TRBJ1-1; unclear D gene. The CDR3 protein is CASSQDVGTEAFF. The CDR3 DNA is TGTGCCAGCAGCCAAGATGTAGGCACTGAAGCTTTCTTT.